The entry below gives a single T cell receptor beta chain sequence along with its context. Its antigen has not been determined. A much more abundant neighbour one base away suggests this may be a read error. The TCR beta CDR3 regions were amplified from the RNA transcripts. For the first round of RT-PCR on the TCR CDR3, the HTBI primer set was used together with the Qiagen OneStep RT-PCR kit. Libraries were constructed in a second round of multiplex PCR, after which size selection and purification were carried out. Sequencing of the libraries was done on an Illumina HiSeq2000 using paired-end 100 bp reads. The authors' pipeline ran thus. SOAPnuke was used to process the raw data, removing reads that contained adapters or uncalled bases, had a mean Phred below 15, or lacked an exact match to the constant primer or identifier. COPE v1.2.5 was used to merge high-quality paired reads, and clonotypes were defined as unique nucleotide sequences. MiTCR v1.1 was used to align the clonotypes against IMGT TRBV, TRBD and TRBJ reference segments. Only V-J combinations with frequency above 0.0001, covering roughly 99% of repertoires, were analysed. The TCS score was defined as F50 (clonal expansion) divided by E x V (chaos), with BLOSUM62-based TCRdist calculated between CDR3 peptides within each V-J. Welch's t-statistics and random forest reduced some 510 V-J features to about 12, which were used in a naive Bayes classifier (R e1071). TCRdb cleaned the public reads at Q25 with fastp, built clones with MiXCR and kept in-frame beta chains. All rows with the same CDR3 protein become a single entry with the most common DNA and genes. The V and J calls reflect TCRdb's pipeline rather than the authors' work. The sample records around 600,000 distinct CDR3 sequences, roughly 15% of which are singletons. Jointly, the top ten make up about an eighth of the sample.

The sample is drawn from a study of T cells in Graves' hyperthyroidism and ophthalmopathy (dated by TCRdb to the late 2010s). About the investigation overall: Peripheral blood was sampled at the time of initial diagnosis, prior to any treatment. According to the paper, TCR Vbeta CDR3 sequencing was carried out on around 140 peripheral blood samples, which came from around 43 ophthalmopathy, 80 or so hyperthyroidism and roughly 17 progressor patients. Once sampling was done, hyperthyroidism patients were given methimazole at a starting dose of 30 mg daily, whereas ophthalmopathy patients were given high-dose intravenous methylprednisolone. In addition, the study compared T-cell repertoires in thyroid tissue and in blood from six Graves' hyperthyroidism patients. Prospective prediction of ophthalmopathy was tested in an independent validation cohort consisting of 18 hyperthyroidism patients and some 16 patients who later progressed to ophthalmopathy. A discovery cohort of approximately 97 patients, about 40 with Graves' ophthalmopathy and under 60 with stable Graves' hyperthyroidism, was used to find distinguishing TCR V-J signatures. For training and testing, the roughly 97 patients in the discovery cohort were randomly divided in a 7:3 ratio. Here is what the overall study found, with its caveats: Most expanded thyroid clonotypes (frequency above 0.001) were also detected in blood, suggesting blood repertoires may reflect thyroid immune responses. In cross-validation, a model built on a 13 V-J signature told ophthalmopathy apart from stable hyperthyroidism with 85% to 90% sensitivity and roughly 82% specificity, and in testing the same model reached 80%/75%. In validation, progression to ophthalmopathy was predicted by the model with nearly 71% sensitivity and 72% to 80% specificity, a median of roughly 6 months before onset. Sample size was not statistically predetermined, and blinding of investigators to group allocation was not performed.

In the ophthalmopathy patients, disease was moderately to severely active, with a Clinical Activity Score of 3 or more, a NOSPECS grade of 4 or more, and a duration of less than 3 months. Exclusion was applied to patients with uncontrolled infections, other autoimmune diseases, pregnancy or lactation. Diagnoses were based on clinical symptoms, serum thyroxine and TRAb, thyroid ultrasound and orbital computed tomography. Ficoll-Paque density gradient centrifugation was used to isolate PBMCs from approximately 11 ml of fresh peripheral blood. Total RNA was extracted with Trizol reagent, and quality was checked on an Agilent 2100 Bioanalyzer. From its cysteine to its phenylalanine, the CDR3 spans 12 amino acids. Left in the record is the CDR3 DNA by itself, 36 bases read in frame from the first base. CDR1 and CDR2, per the germline V gene, are MDHEN and SYDVKM. The junction shows trimming of 3 bases on V and 9 bases on J, plus 12 bases between the germline ends.

Sequencing used blood. The sequence links TRBV28 to TRBJ2-7; 7 matching bases give a weak D call of TRBD2. The sequence was collected from a woman between 50 and 59 years old with Graves' ophthalmopathy. In nucleotide form, the sequence is TGTGCCAGCAGTTTGGGGGGGGGGCCGCAGTACTTC. Translated, this is CASSLGGGPQYF.